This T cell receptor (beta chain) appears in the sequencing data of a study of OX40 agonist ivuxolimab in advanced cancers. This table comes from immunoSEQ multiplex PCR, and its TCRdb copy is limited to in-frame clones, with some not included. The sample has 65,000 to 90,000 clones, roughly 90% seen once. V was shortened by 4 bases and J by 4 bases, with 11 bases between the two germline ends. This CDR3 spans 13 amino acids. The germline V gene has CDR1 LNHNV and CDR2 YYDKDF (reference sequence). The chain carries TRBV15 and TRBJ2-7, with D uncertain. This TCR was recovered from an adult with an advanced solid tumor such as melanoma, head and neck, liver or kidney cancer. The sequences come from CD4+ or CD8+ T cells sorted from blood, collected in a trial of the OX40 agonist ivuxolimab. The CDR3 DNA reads TGTGCCACCAGCACCTTCGACGGTTACGAGCAGTACTTC. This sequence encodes CATSTFDGYEQYF.